What follows is one T cell receptor beta chain and its context. This entry comes from a study of control samples from healthy donors and cancer patients. TCRdb's copy holds only in-frame clones and misses some; the assay was immunoSEQ multiplex PCR. The sample includes around 83,000 clones, approximately 93% seen only once; the top ten take 0.95% to 1.5%. Trimming took 0 bases from V and 5 from J; bases not matched to a gene: 17. CDR1 and CDR2 from the germline V gene are MNHEY and SVGEGT. The CDR3 sequence is 20 residues long. The sequencing input was PBMCs. The genes are TRBV6-2 or TRBV6-3 and TRBJ2-3; the match to TRBD1 covers 10 bases. The origin of this receptor is a woman between 40 and 55 years old with lung cancer. The CDR3 DNA sequence: TGTGCCAGCAGTTACTCGAAAATGGAGTATGACAGGGGGCGTGAAGATACGCAGTATTTT. It codes for CASSYSKMEYDRGREDTQYF.